These 28 T cell receptor beta chains share one sample of origin, sequenced in a study of CD4 T cells in relation to SARS-CoV-2 and coronaviruses. These receptors' targets are unknown. Some clones are missing from TCRdb's copy, which holds only in-frame ones; the method was immunoSEQ multiplex PCR. Of about 19,000 clones detected, 77% appear once; the ten largest clones hold 20% to 30%. Before the COVID-19 pandemic, during about 2011-2019, CD4+ T cells were taken from unexposed donors. After 10 to 11 days of culture, CD4+ T cells were isolated. Sequencing was carried out using CD4+ T cells from PBMCs, cultured in vitro. The receptors come from a human donor in good health.

Relative to its sample, this clone is medium-sized. One junction end does not reproduce the germline sequence, and a read error may be involved. This chain connects TRBV19 to TRBJ2-3, with 11 bases identical to TRBD2. There are 13 residues in the CDR3. Germline assignment: CDR1 LNHDA and CDR2 SQIVND (reference sequence). The CDR3 region is CASSSAGLAGQGF. CDR3 bases: TGTGCCAGTAGTTCTGCAGGACTAGCGGGCCAAGGTTTT.

The chain carries TRBV18 and TRBJ2-2; D is unresolved. V was trimmed by 7 bases and J by 5 bases, leaving 8 bases between them. The germline CDR1 and CDR2 sequences are KGHSH and LQKENI. The CDR3 runs to 12 residues. The CDR3 sequence is CASFERTGELFF. CDR3 nucleotide sequence: TGTGCCAGCTTTGAACGTACCGGGGAGCTGTTTTTT. The variable domain in full, with the rest retrieved from reference TRBV18 and TRBJ2-2, is NAGVMQNPRHLVRRRGQEARLRCSPMKGHSHVYWYRQLPEEGLKFMVYLQKENIIDESGMPKERFSAEFPKEGPSILRIQQVVRGDSAAYFCASFERTGELFFGEGSRLTVL.

Only a few counts were recorded for this clone. This chain joins TRBV12-3 or TRBV12-4 and TRBJ1-1, with D maybe TRBD1 (5 bases). This CDR3 spans 13 amino acids. Trimming left V 7 bases short and J 4 bases short, with 13 bases between. The CDR3 nucleotides read TGTGCCAGCACCAGGGACTATTCCACTGAAGCTTTCTTT. Protein sequence: CASTRDYSTEAFF.

The rearrangement joins TRBV7-2 to TRBJ2-7, with D maybe TRBD2 (5 bases). The CDR3 loop spans 15 amino acids. The V and J ends lost 5 bases and 4 bases respectively, with 18 bases between them. Germline CDR1 SGHTA, CDR2 FQGNSA. CDR3 bases: TGTGCCAGCAGCCAAGAGGGTAGTTGGCGGTACGAGCAGTACTTC. This gives the protein CASSQEGSWRYEQYF.

The rearrangement links TRBV19 to TRBJ1-1; 8 bases fit TRBD1. Looked up from germline, CDR1 is LNHDA and CDR2 is SQIVND (reference sequence). The CDR3 spans 14 residues. V dropped 6 bases and J dropped 2; count of bases not matched to a gene: 5. CDR3 loop: CASSPTGANTEAFF. The DNA for the CDR3 is TGTGCCAGTAGCCCGACAGGGGCTAACACTGAAGCTTTCTTT.

The chain uses TRBV9 and TRBJ1-3; the D is unclear. The CDR3 loop spans 15 amino acids. In germline, CDR1 is SGDLS, CDR2 YYNGEE. The V end lost 4 bases, the J end lost 0 bases, and 11 bases lay between the germline ends. The CDR3 spells CASSPGRASGNTIYF. CDR3 DNA: TGTGCCAGCAGCCCCGGACGAGCCTCTGGAAACACCATATATTTT.

The genes are TRBV28 and TRBJ1-5, with unresolved D. V dropped 6 bases and J dropped 6 bases, with 15 bases sitting between them. The germline CDR1 and CDR2 sequences are MDHEN and SYDVKM. The CDR3 runs 14 residues. The CDR3 sequence is CASRGPLFSQPQHF. For the CDR3, the DNA is TGTGCCAGCAGAGGGCCGCTCTTCAGTCAGCCCCAGCATTTT.

This sequence joins TRBV3-1 (or the pseudogene TRBV3-2) and TRBJ2-5; 9 bases agree with TRBD1. The V gene's germline CDR1 is LGHDT and CDR2 YNNKEL (reference sequence). This CDR3 is built from 17 residues. The J segment lost 5 bases and the V segment lost 0 bases, leaving 10 bases of the junction unmatched. CDR3 protein: CASSQDQTGGWGETQYF. CDR3 nucleotides: TGTGCCAGCAGCCAAGACCAGACAGGGGGTTGGGGGGAGACCCAGTACTTC.

This rearrangement joins TRBV11-2 to TRBJ2-2; perhaps D is TRBD1 or TRBD2 (6 bases each). Germline V gives CDR1 SGHAT, CDR2 FQNNGV. Trimming cost V 6 bases and J 1 base, with 12 bases left between them. This CDR3 has 15 residues. The CDR3 is CASRLGGMNTGELFF. The CDR3 nucleotides are TGTGCCAGCAGACTAGGGGGGATGAACACCGGGGAGCTGTTTTTT.

This clone was seen a few times. This chain links TRBV27 with TRBJ1-5, with D possibly matching TRBD1 (5 bases). The CDR3 spans 14 residues. V lost 7 bases and J 4 bases, leaving 14 bases between the germline ends. CDR1 and CDR2 from the germline V gene are MNHEY and SMNVEV (reference sequence). The CDR3 DNA reads as TGTGCCAGCAAGGAGGGGCAGGGAAATCAGCCCCAGCATTTT. Protein: CASKEGQGNQPQHF.

J is TRBJ1-1 and V is TRBV25-1; 7 bases map to TRBD1. The CDR3 is made up of 16 amino acids. Germline CDR1 is MGHDK and CDR2 is SYGVNS. V lost 1 base, J lost 3 bases, and 8 bases stayed unmatched. The CDR3 DNA reads as TGTGCCAGCAGTGAATGGGTGACAGGGAAGGACACTGAAGCTTTCTTT. It encodes CASSEWVTGKDTEAFF. Together with reference TRBV25-1 and TRBJ1-1, the CDR3 gives the full variable domain: EADIYQTPRYLVIGTGKKITLECSQTMGHDKMYWYQQDPGMELHLIHYSYGVNSTEKGDLSSESTVSRIRTEHFPLTLESARPSHTSQYLCASSEWVTGKDTEAFFGQGTRLTVV.

The J gene is TRBJ1-4, the V gene TRBV4-1; 7 nucleotides align to TRBD1. The length of the CDR3 is 16 residues. Per germline, CDR1 MGHRA and CDR2 YSYEKL. The trim removed 4 bases at V and 5 bases at J, leaving 10 bases unmatched. CDR3 sequence reads: CASSRPPRQGNEKLFF. CDR3 DNA: TGCGCCAGCAGCCGTCCCCCGAGACAGGGCAATGAAAAACTGTTTTTT.

The chain links TRBV10-3 to TRBJ1-6; the D is unclear. CDR1 and CDR2 (germline): ENHRY, SYGVKD. CDR3 length equals 17 residues. V was pared by 2 bases and J by 0 bases, with 11 bases between. In DNA, the CDR3 is TGTGCCATCAGTGAGGACACCCTTAGCTCCTATAATTCACCCCTCCACTTT. This sequence encodes CAISEDTLSSYNSPLHF.

This clone was counted once. J is TRBJ2-5 and V is TRBV18, with D unresolved. Germline V gene lookup returns CDR1 KGHSH and CDR2 LQKENI. V lost 3 bases to trimming and J lost 0 bases, with 8 bases between them. CDR3 length: 14 residues. CDR3 sequence reads: CASSPLGYQETQYF. CDR3 nucleotides: TGTGCCAGCTCACCTTTGGGGTACCAAGAGACCCAGTACTTC.

The rearrangement links TRBV7-2 to TRBJ2-5; TRBD1 might be the D (5 bases). Trimming removed 1 base from V and 5 bases from J, with 14 bases in between. The CDR3 is 15 amino acids. From germline, CDR1 is SGHTA and CDR2 FQGNSA. The CDR3 region is CASSLGSGQGETQYF. The CDR3, as DNA: TGTGCCAGCAGCTTAGGGTCAGGACAAGGGGAGACCCAGTACTTC.

The chain combines TRBV2 with TRBJ2-5, with TRBD1 identical over 8 bases. Germline trimming cut 6 bases from V and 2 bases from J; bases unmatched to any gene: 8. Germline assignment: CDR1 SNHLY and CDR2 FYNNEI. The CDR3 has 15 amino acids. CDR3 nucleotide sequence: TGTGCCAGCAGCGGCCAAGGACAGGGTCAAGAGACCCAGTACTTC. Residues: CASSGQGQGQETQYF. Variable domain in full (rest from reference TRBV2 and TRBJ2-5): EPEVTQTPSHQVTQMGQEVILRCVPISNHLYFYWYRQILGQKVEFLVSFYNNEISEKSEIFDDQFSVERPDGSNFTLKIRSTKLEDSAMYFCASSGQGQGQETQYFGPGTRLLVL.

In nucleotides, the CDR3 is TGTGCCAGCAGCCCTAGCGGGGGGACCACGGGGCAGTACTTC. It specifies CASSPSGGTTGQYF. The chain recombines TRBV7-2 with TRBJ2-4; TRBD2 agrees at 11 bases. V gave up 5 bases and J gave up 13 bases; unmatched junction bases: 10. The CDR3 length is 14 residues. Germline V gene lookup returns CDR1 SGHTA and CDR2 FQGNSA.

The V call is TRBV7-7, the J call TRBJ2-5; 8 nucleotides line up with TRBD2. The CDR3 is made up of 16 amino acids. V was pared by 5 bases and J by 5 bases, with 13 bases of the junction left unmatched. CDR1 is SSHAT, CDR2 FNYEAQ, per germline (reference sequence). CDR3 DNA: TGTGCCAGCAGCCCCGCCTCGTCGGGACTAGTTGAGACCCAGTACTTC. It specifies CASSPASSGLVETQYF.

V gene TRBV7-6 combines with J gene TRBJ1-1; maybe TRBD1 (5 bases). The CDR3 extends over 15 amino acids. Germline V gene sequence: CDR1 SGHVS, CDR2 FNYEAQ. The V end lost 1 base, the J end lost 1 base, and 10 bases lay between the germline ends. The CDR3 DNA reads as TGTGCCAGCAGCTTAGGCCCCAGGGAGAACACTGAAGCTTTCTTT. Translating it yields CASSLGPRENTEAFF.

The J gene is TRBJ1-1, the V gene TRBV19; D may be TRBD1 (6 bases). CDR1 and CDR2 from the germline V gene are LNHDA and SQIVND (reference sequence). CDR3 length: 15 residues. V dropped 4 bases and J dropped 1 base, with 13 bases sitting between them. Here the CDR3 reads CASSTQGGRNTEAFF. Written as DNA, the CDR3 is TGTGCCAGTAGTACACAGGGAGGGCGGAACACTGAAGCTTTCTTT.

The V call is TRBV6-5, the J call TRBJ2-3; D may be TRBD1 (7 bases). Trimming removed 6 bases at V and 7 bases at J, with 17 bases between. Germline V gene data show CDR1 as MNHEY and CDR2 as SVGAGI. This CDR3 has 14 residues. CDR3 sequence reads: CASSLGGGRNTQYF. For the CDR3, the DNA is TGTGCCAGCAGCCTCGGAGGGGGCAGGAATACGCAGTATTTT.

The count of this clone is one. The J gene is TRBJ2-5, the V gene TRBV5-5; a possible D gene is TRBD1 (6 bases). The CDR3 is made up of 14 amino acids. Looked up from germline, CDR1 is SGHKS and CDR2 is YYEKEE (reference sequence). Trimming took 4 bases from V and 3 from J, leaving 13 bases between them. CDR3 in amino acids: CASSRAQGEETQYF. CDR3 DNA: TGTGCCAGCAGCAGGGCACAGGGTGAAGAGACCCAGTACTTC. The variable domain in full, with the rest retrieved from reference TRBV5-5 and TRBJ2-5, is DAGVTQSPTHLIKTRGQQVTLRCSPISGHKSVSWYQQVLGQGPQFIFQYYEKEERGRGNFPDRFSARQFPNYSSELNVNALLLGDSALYLCASSRAQGEETQYFGPGTRLLVL.

The J gene is TRBJ2-7, the V gene TRBV11-2, with 8 bases aligning to TRBD2. Germline CDR1 reads SGHAT; CDR2 reads FQNNGV. V dropped 2 bases and J dropped 0; count of bases not matched to a gene: 9. The length of the CDR3 is 17 residues. This CDR3 reads CASSLFGGALSSYEQYF. CDR3 in DNA: TGTGCCAGCAGCTTATTCGGGGGGGCTTTAAGCTCCTACGAGCAGTACTTC.

V is TRBV5-5 and J is TRBJ1-5; D unclear. The V end lost 0 bases, the J end lost 1 base, and 5 bases lay between the germline ends. Germline CDR1 reads SGHKS; CDR2 reads YYEKEE (reference sequence). This CDR3 region has 14 residues. The CDR3 loop is CASSLVGSNQPQHF. The DNA for the CDR3 is TGTGCCAGCAGCTTGGTGGGGAGCAATCAGCCCCAGCATTTT.

The V gene is TRBV18, the J gene TRBJ2-1; 8 bases map to TRBD2. The CDR3 is 14 residues long. V shed 3 bases and J 5 bases; nucleotides not matched to a gene: 3. Germline V gene data show CDR1 as KGHSH and CDR2 as LQKENI. The CDR3 loop is CASSPDSGNNEQFF. The CDR3 DNA sequence: TGTGCCAGCTCACCTGATAGCGGGAACAATGAGCAGTTCTTC.

The V gene is TRBV11-3, the J gene TRBJ2-3; D unclear. The V and J ends lost 2 bases and 6 bases respectively, with 15 bases between them. The CDR3 totals 15 residues. Germline V lookup: CDR1 SGHNT, CDR2 YENEEA. CDR3 protein: CASSLTAGSWDTQYF. CDR3 nucleotides: TGTGCCAGCAGCTTAACAGCAGGCTCCTGGGATACGCAGTATTTT. Combining the CDR3 with reference TRBV11-3 and TRBJ2-3 gives the whole variable domain EAGVVQSPRYKIIEKKQPVAFWCNPISGHNTLYWYLQNLGQGPELLIRYENEEAVDDSQLPKDRFSAERLKGVDSTLKIQPAELGDSAVYLCASSLTAGSWDTQYFGPGTRLTVL.

V and J are TRBV7-2 and TRBJ2-5; TRBD2 agrees at 9 bases. Germline CDR1 reads SGHTA; CDR2 reads FQGNSA. The CDR3 sequence is 16 residues long. V lost 10 bases, J lost 2 bases, and 14 bases stayed unmatched. CDR3 DNA: TGTGCCACCCACCGGGGGCGGGGGGGCTCACAAGAGACCCAGTACTTC. Amino acid sequence: CATHRGRGGSQETQYF.

The chain employs TRBV12-5 and TRBJ1-3; D unresolved. Germline V gives CDR1 LGHNT, CDR2 FRNRAP. V lost 6 bases and J lost 4, with 10 bases in between. This CDR3 region has 13 residues. CDR3 region: CASGQLGGNTIYF. CDR3 bases: TGTGCTAGTGGCCAGCTCGGGGGAAACACCATATATTTT. Full variable domain (missing parts from reference TRBV12-5 and TRBJ1-3): DARVTQTPRHKVTEMGQEVTMRCQPILGHNTVFWYRQTMMQGLELLAYFRNRAPLDDSGMPKDRFSAEMPDATLATLKIQPSEPRDSAVYFCASGQLGGNTIYFGEGSWLTVV.